This T cell receptor beta chain was sequenced for a study of type 1 regulatory T cells. A remark on this clonotype: The antigen is not known.

TCRdb analysed the reads with MiXCR anew, one entry per CDR3 protein. This sample yields about 62,000 distinct CDR3 sequences, of which 60% to 65% are seen a single time; 1.5% to 2% belongs to the top ten. This CDR3 is built from 15 residues. Trimming removed 4 bases from V and 6 bases from J, with 16 bases in between. Germline CDR1 KGHDR, CDR2 SFDVKD. Input material: cultured non-Tr1 T cells, either the whole culture or a sorted T cell fraction (not recorded which). The chain recombines TRBV24-1 with TRBJ2-3, with D possibly TRBD1 on 6 matching bases. This clonotype was obtained from a human donor in good health. CDR3 in DNA: TGTGCCACCAGTGACAACAGGGAAGGCTCTGATACGCAGTATTTT. Translated, it gives CATSDNREGSDTQYF.